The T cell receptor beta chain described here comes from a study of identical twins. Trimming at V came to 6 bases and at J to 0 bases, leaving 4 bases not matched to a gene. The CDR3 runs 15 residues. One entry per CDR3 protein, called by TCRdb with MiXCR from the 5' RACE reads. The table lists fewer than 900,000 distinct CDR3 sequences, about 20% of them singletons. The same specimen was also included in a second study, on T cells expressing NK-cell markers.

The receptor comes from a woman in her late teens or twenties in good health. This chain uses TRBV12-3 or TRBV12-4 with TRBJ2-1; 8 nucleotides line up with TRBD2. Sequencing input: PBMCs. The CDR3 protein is CASRKTSDSYNEQFF. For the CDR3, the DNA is TGTGCCAGCAGGAAGACTAGCGACTCCTACAATGAGCAGTTCTTC.